These 5 T cell receptor beta chains originate from one sample sequenced in a study of neurological immune-mediated disorders. TCRdb analysed the 5' RACE reads with MiXCR anew, one entry per CDR3 protein. The sample consists of 75,000 to 95,000 distinct CDR3 sequences, roughly 17% of them appearing once. The source material was PBMCs. The receptors here all came from a woman in her 40s in good health.

This chain links TRBV19 with TRBJ1-5; 9 positions match TRBD1. V lost 5 bases and J lost 5; bases outside the gene matches: 4. The CDR3 totals 14 residues. Germline CDR1 is LNHDA and CDR2 is SQIVND (reference sequence). CDR3 nucleotide sequence: TGTGCCAGTAGTCAGGACAGGGGTGATCAGCCCCAGCATTTT. Its protein is CASSQDRGDQPQHF.

This clonotype has at least ten counts. The chain recombines TRBV5-5 with TRBJ1-4; no definite D call. Trimming pared 0 bases from V and 7 bases from J, leaving 16 bases between. CDR3 length equals 16 residues. Per germline, CDR1 SGHKS and CDR2 YYEKEE (reference sequence). The CDR3 is CASSLVTNRLSEKLFF. In nucleotides, the CDR3 is TGTGCCAGCAGCTTGGTTACTAATCGGCTGTCTGAAAAACTGTTTTTT.

This clonotype was observed at least ten times. The chain recombines TRBV29-1 with TRBJ2-5, with TRBD1 matching 8 bases. This CDR3 spans 12 amino acids. Per the germline V gene, CDR1 is SQVTM and CDR2 is ANQGSEA. Losses at the gene ends were 7 bases for V and 10 bases for J; bases not matched to a gene: 11. For the CDR3, the DNA is TGCAGCGCACTGGACAGGGACTCCGGCCAGTACTTC. This translates into CSALDRDSGQYF. Full variable domain (rest looked up from reference TRBV29-1 and TRBJ2-5): SAVISQKPSRDICQRGTSLTIQCQVDSQVTMMFWYRQQPGQSLTLIATANQGSEATYESGFVIDKFPISRPNLTFSTLTVSNMSPEDSSIYLCSALDRDSGQYFGPGTRLLVL.

By sample fraction, this clonotype is large. This chain links TRBV20-1 with TRBJ2-1, with D perhaps matching TRBD1 or TRBD2 (5 bases each). The V end lost 3 bases, the J end lost 4 bases, and 13 bases lay between the germline ends. Germline loops: CDR1 DFQATT, CDR2 SNEGSKA (reference sequence). The CDR3 loop spans 14 amino acids. This CDR3 reads CSARGTVHYNEQFF. CDR3 nucleotides: TGCAGTGCTAGGGGGACGGTTCATTACAATGAGCAGTTCTTC.

The chain recombines TRBV20-1 with TRBJ1-2, with TRBD1 as a possible D gene (5 bases). Germline CDR1 reads DFQATT; CDR2 reads SNEGSKA (reference sequence). Trimming removed 8 bases at V and 0 bases at J, with 16 bases between. The CDR3 is made up of 14 amino acids. CDR3 loop: CSLGPVGPNYGYTF. The CDR3, as DNA: TGCAGTCTGGGACCGGTGGGGCCTAACTATGGCTACACCTTC.